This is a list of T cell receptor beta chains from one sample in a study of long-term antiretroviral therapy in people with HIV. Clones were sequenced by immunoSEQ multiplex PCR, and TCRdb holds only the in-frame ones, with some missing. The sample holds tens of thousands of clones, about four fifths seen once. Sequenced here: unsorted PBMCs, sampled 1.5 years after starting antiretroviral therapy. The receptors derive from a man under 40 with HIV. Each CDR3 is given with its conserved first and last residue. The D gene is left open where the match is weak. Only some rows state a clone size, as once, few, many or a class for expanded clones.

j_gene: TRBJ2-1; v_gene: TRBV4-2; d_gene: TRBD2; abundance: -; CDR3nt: TGTGCCAGCAGCCAAGATTTTTCGGAAAAGAGGGTACTAGCGGATCTATACAATGAGCAGTTCTTC; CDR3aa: CASSQDFSEKRVLADLYNEQFF
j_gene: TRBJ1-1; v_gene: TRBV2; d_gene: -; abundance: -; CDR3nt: TGTGCCAGCAGTGAAAGGAGGGCGAGTGGGGGGGAAGCTTTCTTT; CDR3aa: CASSERRASGGEAFF
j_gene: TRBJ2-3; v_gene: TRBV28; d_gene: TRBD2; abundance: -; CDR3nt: TGTGCCAGCAGTCGGCGGGGGAGTACAGATACGCAGTATTTT; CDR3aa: CASSRRGSTDTQYF
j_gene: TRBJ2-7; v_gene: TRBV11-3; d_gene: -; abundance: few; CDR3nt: TGTGCCAGCAGCTTAGGGATGTCCCACGAGCAGTACTTC; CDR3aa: CASSLGMSHEQYF
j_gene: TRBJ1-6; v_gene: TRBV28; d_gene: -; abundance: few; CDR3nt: TGTGCCAGCCGTTCAGGGAAGGCCCACTATAATTCACCCCTCCACTTT; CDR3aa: CASRSGKAHYNSPLHF
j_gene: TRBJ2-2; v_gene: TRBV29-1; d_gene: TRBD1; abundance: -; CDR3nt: TGCAGCGCTTGGGACAGGGGAAGCACCGGGGAGCTGTTTTTT; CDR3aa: CSAWDRGSTGELFF
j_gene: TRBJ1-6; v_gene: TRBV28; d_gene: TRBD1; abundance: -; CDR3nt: TGTGCCAGCAGTCGACAGGGGTGGTCACCCCTCCACTTT; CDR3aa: CASSRQGWSPLHF
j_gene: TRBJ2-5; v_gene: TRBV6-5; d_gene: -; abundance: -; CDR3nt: TGTGCCAGCAGGGCCCGGGGGGCCGTGGGAGAGACCCAGTACTTC; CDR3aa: CASRARGAVGETQYF
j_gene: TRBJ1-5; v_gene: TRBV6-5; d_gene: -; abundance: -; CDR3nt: TGTGCCAGCAGTTACTCGGGAGGGAATCAGCCCCAGCATTTT; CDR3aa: CASSYSGGNQPQHF
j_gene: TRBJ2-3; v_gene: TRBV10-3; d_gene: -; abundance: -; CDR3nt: TGTGCCATCAGTGAGTCCGTCGGGGGCGCTCCCGTGAATACGCAGTATTTT; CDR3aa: CAISESVGGAPVNTQYF
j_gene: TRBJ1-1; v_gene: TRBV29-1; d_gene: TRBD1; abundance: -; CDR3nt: TGCAGCGTTTTCGCAGGGGGCACTGAAGCTTTCTTT; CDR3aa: CSVFAGGTEAFF
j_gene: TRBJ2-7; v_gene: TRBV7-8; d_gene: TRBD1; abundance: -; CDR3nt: TGTGCCAGCAGCTTAACGGACAGGGGGCTCTACGAGCAGTACTTC; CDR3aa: CASSLTDRGLYEQYF
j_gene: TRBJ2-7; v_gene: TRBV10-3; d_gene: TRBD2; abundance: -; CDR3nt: TGTGCCACCGTTTCGGGAACTAGCGGGAGAGAGGGTTGGGAGCAGTACTTC; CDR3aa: CATVSGTSGREGWEQYF
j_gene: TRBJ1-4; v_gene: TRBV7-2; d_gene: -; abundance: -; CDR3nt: TGTGCCAGCAGCCACGGTCCCCATGGGGCTAATGAAAAACTGTTTTTT; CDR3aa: CASSHGPHGANEKLFF
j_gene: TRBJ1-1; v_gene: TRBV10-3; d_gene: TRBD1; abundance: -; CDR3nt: TGTGCCATCGCAAGACAGGGTCCAATGAACACTGAAGCTTTCTTT; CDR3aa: CAIARQGPMNTEAFF
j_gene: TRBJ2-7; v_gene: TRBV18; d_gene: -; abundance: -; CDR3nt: TGTGCCAGCTCCCCAGGGGAAACCTACGAGCAGTACTTC; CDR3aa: CASSPGETYEQYF
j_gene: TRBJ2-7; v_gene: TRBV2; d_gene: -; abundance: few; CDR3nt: TGTGCCAGCAGTGAAGAAGAGGTGGTCTCTGACTTC; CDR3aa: CASSEEEVVSDF
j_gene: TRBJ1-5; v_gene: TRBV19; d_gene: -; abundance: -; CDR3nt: TGTGCCAGTAGTCGCAGGGTTGATCAGCCCCAGCATTTT; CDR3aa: CASSRRVDQPQHF
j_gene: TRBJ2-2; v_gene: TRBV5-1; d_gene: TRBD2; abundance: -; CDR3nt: TGCGCCAGCAGCACGTCCGGGACTAGCGGCACCGGGGAGCTGTTTTTT; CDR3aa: CASSTSGTSGTGELFF
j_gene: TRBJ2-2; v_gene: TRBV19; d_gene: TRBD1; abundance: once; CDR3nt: TGTGCCAGTAGGGAAACAGGGGCCGGGGAGCTGTTTTTT; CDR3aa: CASRETGAGELFF
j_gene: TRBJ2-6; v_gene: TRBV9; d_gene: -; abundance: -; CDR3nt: TGTGCCAGCAGCGTAGGCTCGTCCTCTGGGGCCAACGTCCTGACTTTC; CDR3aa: CASSVGSSSGANVLTF
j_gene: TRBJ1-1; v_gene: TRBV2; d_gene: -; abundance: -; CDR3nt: TGTGCCAGCGGGGACGGGGCAGCTTTCTTT; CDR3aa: CASGDGAAFF
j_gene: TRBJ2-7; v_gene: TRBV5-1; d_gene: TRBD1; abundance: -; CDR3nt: TGCGCCAGCAGCTGGGACAGCTCCTACGAGCAGTACTTC; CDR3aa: CASSWDSSYEQYF
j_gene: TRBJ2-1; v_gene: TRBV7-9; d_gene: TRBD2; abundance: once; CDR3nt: TGTGCCAGCAGCTTAACGGGACTAGCGGTATACAATGAGCAGTTCTTC; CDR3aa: CASSLTGLAVYNEQFF
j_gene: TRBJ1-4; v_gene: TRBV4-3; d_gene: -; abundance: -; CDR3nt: TGCGCCAGCAGCCAAGATCCGACCGGGGATAATGAAAAACTGTTTTTT; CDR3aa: CASSQDPTGDNEKLFF
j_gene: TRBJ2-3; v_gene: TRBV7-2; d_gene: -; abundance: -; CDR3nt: TGTGCCAGCAGCTCGATTGGAGCGGATACGCAGTATTTT; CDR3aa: CASSSIGADTQYF
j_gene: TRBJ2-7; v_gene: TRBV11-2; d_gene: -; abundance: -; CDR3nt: TGTGCCAGCCTTACCGACACTTACGAGCAGTACTTC; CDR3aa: CASLTDTYEQYF
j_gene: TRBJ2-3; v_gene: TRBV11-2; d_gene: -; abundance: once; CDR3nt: TGTGCCAGCAGCTTATTGGGAGGAGGGAGCACAGATACGCAGTATTTT; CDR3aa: CASSLLGGGSTDTQYF
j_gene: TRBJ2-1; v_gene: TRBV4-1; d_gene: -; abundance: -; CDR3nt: TGCGCCAGCAGCCATGAACAGGGGAGGGGTGAGCAGTTCTTC; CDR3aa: CASSHEQGRGEQFF
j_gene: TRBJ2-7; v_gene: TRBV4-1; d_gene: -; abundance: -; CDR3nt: TGCGCCAGCAGCCAAGGCCCAGGGAGACAGTCATACGAGCAGTACTTC; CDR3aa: CASSQGPGRQSYEQYF
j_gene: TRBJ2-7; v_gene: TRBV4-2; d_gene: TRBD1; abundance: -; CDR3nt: TGTGCCAGCAGCTTGGACAACAGGGGGTCCGAGCAGTACTTC; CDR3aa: CASSLDNRGSEQYF
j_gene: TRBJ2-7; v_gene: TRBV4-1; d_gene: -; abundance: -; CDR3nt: TGCGCCAGCAGCCGTGGACCAGGTCCCTACGAGCAGTACTTC; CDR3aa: CASSRGPGPYEQYF
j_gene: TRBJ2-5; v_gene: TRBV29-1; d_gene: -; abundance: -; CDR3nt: TGCAGCGTTGAAGAGGGGCGGCAGACCCAGTACTTC; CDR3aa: CSVEEGRQTQYF
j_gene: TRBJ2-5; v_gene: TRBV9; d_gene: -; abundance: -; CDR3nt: TGTGCCAGCAGCGTCGGCGTGGCTGAAGAGACCCAGTACTTC; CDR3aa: CASSVGVAEETQYF
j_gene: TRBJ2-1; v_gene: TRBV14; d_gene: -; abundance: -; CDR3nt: TGTGCCAGCAGCCCGGCTAGGGCCTACAATGAGCAGTTCTTC; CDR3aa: CASSPARAYNEQFF
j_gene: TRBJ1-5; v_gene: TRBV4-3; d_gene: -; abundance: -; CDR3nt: TGCGCCAGCAGCCAAGATCGGGGCAGGGAGAGCAATCAGCCCCAGCATTTT; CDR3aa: CASSQDRGRESNQPQHF
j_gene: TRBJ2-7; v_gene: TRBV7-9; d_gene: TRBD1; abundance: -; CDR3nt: TGTGCCAGCAGTCATTTGGCCGGGACAGGTTCCTACGAGCAGTACTTC; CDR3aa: CASSHLAGTGSYEQYF
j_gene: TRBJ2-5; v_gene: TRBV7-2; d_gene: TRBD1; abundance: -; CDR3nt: TGTGCCAGCAGCTTGAGGACAGGGAAAGATGGAGGACCCCAAGAGACCCAGTACTTC; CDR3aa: CASSLRTGKDGGPQETQYF
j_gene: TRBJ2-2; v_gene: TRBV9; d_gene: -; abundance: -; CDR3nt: TGTGCCAGCAGCGTTTACCGGGACGGGATCACCGGGGAGCTGTTTTTT; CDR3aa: CASSVYRDGITGELFF
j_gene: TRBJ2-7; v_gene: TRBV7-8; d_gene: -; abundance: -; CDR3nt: TGTGCCAGCAGCTTAGCTACCAGCTCCTACGAGCAGTACTTC; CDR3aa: CASSLATSSYEQYF
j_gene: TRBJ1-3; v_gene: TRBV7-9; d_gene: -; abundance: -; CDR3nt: TGTGCCAGCAGGGCCCCCAGTAGCTCTCTCGTATCTGTCGGAAACACCATATATTTT; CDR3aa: CASRAPSSSLVSVGNTIYF